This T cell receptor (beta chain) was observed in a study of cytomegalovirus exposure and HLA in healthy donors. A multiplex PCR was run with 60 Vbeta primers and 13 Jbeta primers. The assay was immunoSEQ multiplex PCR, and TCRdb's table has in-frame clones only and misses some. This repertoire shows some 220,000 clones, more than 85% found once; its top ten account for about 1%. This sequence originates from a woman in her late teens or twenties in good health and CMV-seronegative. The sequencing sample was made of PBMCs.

The CDR3 loop reads CSVEGQGRAFF. The CDR3 DNA reads as TGCAGCGTTGAAGGGCAGGGTAGGGCTTTCTTT. The rearrangement uses TRBV29-1 and TRBJ1-1; D is perhaps TRBD1 (5 bases). V lost 1 base and J lost 11, with 11 bases in between. This CDR3 has 11 amino acids. Germline-derived CDR1 and CDR2 are SQVTM and ANQGSEA.